This T cell receptor (beta chain) was sequenced for a study of metastatic and nonmetastatic thyroid tumors. Findings and caveats of the study: Relative to benign nodules, malignant thyroid tumors were reportedly characterized by significantly elevated TCR beta diversity in blood and tumor.

Among the patients, none had received any treatment before thyroid surgery. V was clipped by 5 bases and J by 0 bases, with 8 bases between them. The CDR3 sequence is 14 residues long. Germline values: CDR1 WSHSY, CDR2 SAAADI. Methods used by the authors: The authors used CDR3 differences across clinicopathological groups to build a distant-metastasis classifier for papillary thyroid cancer. TCRdb re-processed the PCR reads through MiXCR. TCRdb, not the authors, supplied the V and J calls. This sample has some 93,000 clones, with approximately 11% found just once. This clone was seen at least ten times. Its antigen is not identified.

The V call is TRBV10-2, the J call TRBJ2-1; no firm D call. This TCR came from a female donor with papillary thyroid cancer or a benign thyroid nodule (not recorded which). Some clones in this sample may be carry-over from other donors' samples. Sequencing was done on a sample of blood. This chain's CDR3 is CASSKESSYNEQFF. CDR3 DNA sequence: TGCGCCAGCAGTAAGGAGAGCTCCTACAATGAGCAGTTCTTC.